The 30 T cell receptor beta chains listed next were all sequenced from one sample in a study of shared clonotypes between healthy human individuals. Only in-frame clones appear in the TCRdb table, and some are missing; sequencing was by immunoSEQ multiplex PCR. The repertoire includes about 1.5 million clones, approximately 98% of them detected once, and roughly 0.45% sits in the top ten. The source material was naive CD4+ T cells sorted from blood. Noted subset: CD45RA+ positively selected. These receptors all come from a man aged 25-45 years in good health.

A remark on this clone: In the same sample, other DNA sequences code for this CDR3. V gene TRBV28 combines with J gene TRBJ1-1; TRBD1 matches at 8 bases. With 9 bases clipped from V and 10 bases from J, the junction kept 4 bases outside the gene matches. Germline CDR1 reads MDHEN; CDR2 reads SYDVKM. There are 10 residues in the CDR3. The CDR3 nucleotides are TGTGCCAGTCGACAGGGGCGAGCTTTCTTT. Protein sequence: CASRQGRAFF. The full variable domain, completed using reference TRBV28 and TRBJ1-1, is DVKVTQSSRYLVKRTGEKVFLECVQDMDHENMFWYRQDPGLGLRLIYFSYDVKMKEKGDIPEGYSVSREKKERFSLILESASTNQTSMYLCASRQGRAFFGQGTRLTVV.

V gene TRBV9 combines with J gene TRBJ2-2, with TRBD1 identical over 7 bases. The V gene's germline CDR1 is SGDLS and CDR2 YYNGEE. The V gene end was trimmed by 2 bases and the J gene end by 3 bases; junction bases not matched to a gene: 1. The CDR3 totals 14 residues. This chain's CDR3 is CASSVQGDTGELFF. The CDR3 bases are TGTGCCAGCAGCGTCCAGGGGGACACCGGGGAGCTGTTTTTT.

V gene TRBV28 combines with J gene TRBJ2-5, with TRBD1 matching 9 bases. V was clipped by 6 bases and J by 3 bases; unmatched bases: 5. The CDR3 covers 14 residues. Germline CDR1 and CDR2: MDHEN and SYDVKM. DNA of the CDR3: TGTGCCAGCAGCGCCCGGACAGGGGAAGAGACCCAGTACTTC. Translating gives CASSARTGEETQYF.

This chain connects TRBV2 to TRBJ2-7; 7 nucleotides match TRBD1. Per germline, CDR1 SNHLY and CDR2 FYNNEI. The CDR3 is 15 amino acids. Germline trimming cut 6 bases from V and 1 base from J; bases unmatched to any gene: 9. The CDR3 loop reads CASRALDRESYEQYF. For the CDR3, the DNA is TGTGCCAGCAGGGCCCTTGACAGGGAATCCTACGAGCAGTACTTC.

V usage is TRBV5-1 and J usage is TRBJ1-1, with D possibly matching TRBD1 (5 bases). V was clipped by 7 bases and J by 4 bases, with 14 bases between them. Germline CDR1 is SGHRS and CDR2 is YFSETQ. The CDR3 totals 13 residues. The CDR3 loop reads CASGSGTRTEAFF. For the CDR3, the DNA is TGCGCCAGCGGTTCTGGGACCCGCACTGAAGCTTTCTTT.

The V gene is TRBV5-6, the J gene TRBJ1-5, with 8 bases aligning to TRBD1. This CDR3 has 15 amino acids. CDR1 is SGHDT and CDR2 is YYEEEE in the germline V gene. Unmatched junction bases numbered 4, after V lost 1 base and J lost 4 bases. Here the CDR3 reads CASSLRGTGNQPQHF. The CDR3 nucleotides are TGTGCCAGCAGCTTGAGGGGGACAGGTAATCAGCCCCAGCATTTT.

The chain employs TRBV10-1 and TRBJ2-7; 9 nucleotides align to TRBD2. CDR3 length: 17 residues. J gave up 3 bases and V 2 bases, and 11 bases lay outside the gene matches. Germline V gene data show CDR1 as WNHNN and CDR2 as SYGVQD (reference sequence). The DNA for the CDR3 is TGCGCCAGCAGTGAGCTAGCGGGGCCCTTTGGGAGCTACGAGCAGTACTTC. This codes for CASSELAGPFGSYEQYF.

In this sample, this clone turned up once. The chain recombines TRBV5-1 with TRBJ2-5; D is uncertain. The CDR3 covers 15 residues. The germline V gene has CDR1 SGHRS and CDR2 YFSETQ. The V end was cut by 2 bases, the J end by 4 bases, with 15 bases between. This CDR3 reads CASSFGNRYGETQYF. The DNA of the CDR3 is TGCGCCAGCAGCTTCGGAAACAGATATGGAGAGACCCAGTACTTC.

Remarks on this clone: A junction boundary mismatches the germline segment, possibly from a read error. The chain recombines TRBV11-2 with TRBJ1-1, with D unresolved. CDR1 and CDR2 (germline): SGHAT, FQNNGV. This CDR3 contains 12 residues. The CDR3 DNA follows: TGTGCCAGCAGCGTAGATAACACTGAAGCTTTCTTT. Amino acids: CASSVDNTEAFF.

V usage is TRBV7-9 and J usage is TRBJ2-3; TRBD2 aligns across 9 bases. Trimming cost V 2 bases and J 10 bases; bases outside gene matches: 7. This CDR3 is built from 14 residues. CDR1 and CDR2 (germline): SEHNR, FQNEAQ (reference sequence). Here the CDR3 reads CASSLRREGLPQYF. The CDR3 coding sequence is TGTGCCAGCAGCTTAAGGCGGGAGGGCCTCCCGCAGTATTTT.

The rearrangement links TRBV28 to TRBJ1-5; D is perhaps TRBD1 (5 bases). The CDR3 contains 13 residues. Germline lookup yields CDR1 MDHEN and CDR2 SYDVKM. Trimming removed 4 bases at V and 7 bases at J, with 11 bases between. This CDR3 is CASSYLDTQPQHF. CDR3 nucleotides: TGTGCCAGCAGTTACCTGGACACCCAGCCCCAGCATTTT.

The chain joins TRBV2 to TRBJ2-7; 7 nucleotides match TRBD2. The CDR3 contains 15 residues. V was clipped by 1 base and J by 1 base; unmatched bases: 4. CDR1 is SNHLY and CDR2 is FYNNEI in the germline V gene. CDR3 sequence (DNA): TGTGCCAGCAGTGAAGAGAGACTAGCTTCCTACGAGCAGTACTTC. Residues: CASSEERLASYEQYF.

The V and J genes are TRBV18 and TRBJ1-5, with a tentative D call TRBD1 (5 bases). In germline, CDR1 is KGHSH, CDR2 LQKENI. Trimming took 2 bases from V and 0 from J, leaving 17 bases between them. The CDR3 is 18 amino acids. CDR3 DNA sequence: TGTGCCAGCTCACCAAGGGCAGGGAGGGCCTATAGCAATCAGCCCCAGCATTTT. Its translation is CASSPRAGRAYSNQPQHF.

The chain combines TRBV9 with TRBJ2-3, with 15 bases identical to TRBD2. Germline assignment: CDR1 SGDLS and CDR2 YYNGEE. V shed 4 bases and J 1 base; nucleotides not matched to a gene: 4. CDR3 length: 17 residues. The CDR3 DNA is TGTGCCAGCAGCACCCGGACTAGCGGGAGGGGCACAGATACGCAGTATTTT. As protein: CASSTRTSGRGTDTQYF.

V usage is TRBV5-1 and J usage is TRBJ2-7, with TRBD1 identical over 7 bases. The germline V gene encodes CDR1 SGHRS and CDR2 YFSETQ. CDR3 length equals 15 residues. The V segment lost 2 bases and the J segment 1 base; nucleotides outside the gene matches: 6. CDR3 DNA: TGCGCCAGCAGCTTCCCAGGGGGTAATTCCTACGAGCAGTACTTC. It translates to CASSFPGGNSYEQYF.

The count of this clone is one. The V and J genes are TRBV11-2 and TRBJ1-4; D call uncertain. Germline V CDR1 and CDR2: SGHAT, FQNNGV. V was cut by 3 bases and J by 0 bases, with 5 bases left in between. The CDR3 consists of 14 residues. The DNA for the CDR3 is TGTGCCAGCAGCTTGGGTGCAACTAATGAAAAACTGTTTTTT. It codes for CASSLGATNEKLFF. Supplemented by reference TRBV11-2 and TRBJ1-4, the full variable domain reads EAGVAQSPRYKIIEKRQSVAFWCNPISGHATLYWYQQILGQGPKLLIQFQNNGVVDDSQLPKDRFSAERLKGVDSTLKIQPAKLEDSAVYLCASSLGATNEKLFFGSGTQLSVL.

The chain's CDR3 is CAISEFGTKYF. CDR3 bases: TGTGCCATCAGTGAGTTCGGGACGAAGTACTTC. The V call is TRBV10-3, the J call TRBJ2-7; the D call may be TRBD1 or TRBD2 (5 bases each). Germline V gene sequence: CDR1 ENHRY, CDR2 SYGVKD. The length of the CDR3 is 11 residues. Trimming left V 1 base short and J 11 bases short, with 9 bases between.

In nucleotides, the CDR3 is TGTGCCAGCAGCTTAGTTGGAGATACAGCCAAAAACATTCAGTACTTC. It encodes CASSLVGDTAKNIQYF. The J gene is TRBJ2-4, the V gene TRBV7-9; D is ambiguous. The CDR3 totals 16 residues. Germline CDR1 SEHNR, CDR2 FQNEAQ (reference sequence). With 1 base removed from V and 0 bases from J, the gap between germline ends came to 10 bases. Supplemented by reference TRBV7-9 and TRBJ2-4, the full variable domain reads DTGVSQNPRHKITKRGQNVTFRCDPISEHNRLYWYRQTLGQGPEFLTYFQNEAQLEKSRLLSDRFSAERPKGSFSTLEIQRTEQGDSAMYLCASSLVGDTAKNIQYFGAGTRLSVL.

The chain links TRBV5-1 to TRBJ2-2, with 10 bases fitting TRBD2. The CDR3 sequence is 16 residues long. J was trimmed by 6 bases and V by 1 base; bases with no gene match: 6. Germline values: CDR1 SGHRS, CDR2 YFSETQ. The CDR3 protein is CASSLFGLAVAGELFF. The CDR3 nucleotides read TGCGCCAGCAGCTTGTTTGGACTAGCGGTTGCCGGGGAGCTGTTTTTT. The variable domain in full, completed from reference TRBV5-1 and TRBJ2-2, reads KAGVTQTPRYLIKTRGQQVTLSCSPISGHRSVSWYQQTPGQGLQFLFEYFSETQRNKGNFPGRFSGRQFSNSRSEMNVSTLELGDSALYLCASSLFGLAVAGELFFGEGSRLTVL.

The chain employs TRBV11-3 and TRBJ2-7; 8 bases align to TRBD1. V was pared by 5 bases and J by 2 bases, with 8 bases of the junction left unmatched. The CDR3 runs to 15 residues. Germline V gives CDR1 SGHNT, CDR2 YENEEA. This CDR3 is CASSIGTGGAYEQYF. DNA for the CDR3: TGTGCCAGCAGCATCGGGACAGGTGGGGCCTACGAGCAGTACTTC.

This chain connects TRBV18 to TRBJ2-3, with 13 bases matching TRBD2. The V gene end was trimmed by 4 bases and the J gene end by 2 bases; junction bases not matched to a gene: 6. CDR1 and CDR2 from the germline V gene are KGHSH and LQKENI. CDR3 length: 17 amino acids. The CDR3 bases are TGTGCCAGCTCACTAGGGACTAGCGGGATAACCACAGATACGCAGTATTTT. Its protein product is CASSLGTSGITTDTQYF.

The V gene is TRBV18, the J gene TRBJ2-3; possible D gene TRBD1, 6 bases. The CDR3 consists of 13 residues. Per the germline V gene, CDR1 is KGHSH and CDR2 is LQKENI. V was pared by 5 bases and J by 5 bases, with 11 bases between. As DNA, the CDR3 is TGTGCCAGCTCAATGGGGGCCGGAGATACGCAGTATTTT. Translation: CASSMGAGDTQYF.

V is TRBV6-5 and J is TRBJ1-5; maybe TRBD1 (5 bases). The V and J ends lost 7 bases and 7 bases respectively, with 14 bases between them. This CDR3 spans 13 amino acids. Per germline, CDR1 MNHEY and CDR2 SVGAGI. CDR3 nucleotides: TGTGCCAGCACCCCAGGGTCGGGGCAGCCCCAGCATTTT. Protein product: CASTPGSGQPQHF.

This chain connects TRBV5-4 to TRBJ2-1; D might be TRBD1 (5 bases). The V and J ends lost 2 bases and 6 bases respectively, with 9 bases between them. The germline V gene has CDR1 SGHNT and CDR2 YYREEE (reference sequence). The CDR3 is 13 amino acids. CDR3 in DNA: TGTGCCAGCAGCTTACCAGGGATCAATGAGCAGTTCTTC. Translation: CASSLPGINEQFF. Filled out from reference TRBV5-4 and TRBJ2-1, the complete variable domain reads ETGVTQSPTHLIKTRGQQVTLRCSSQSGHNTVSWYQQALGQGPQFIFQYYREEENGRGNFPPRFSGLQFPNYSSELNVNALELDDSALYLCASSLPGINEQFFGPGTRLTVL.

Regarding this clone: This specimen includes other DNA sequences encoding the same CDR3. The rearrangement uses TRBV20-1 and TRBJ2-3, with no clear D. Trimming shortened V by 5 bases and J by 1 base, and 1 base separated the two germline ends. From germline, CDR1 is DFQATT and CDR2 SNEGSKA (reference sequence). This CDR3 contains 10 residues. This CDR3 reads CSAGTDTQYF. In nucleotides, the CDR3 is TGCAGTGCTGGCACAGATACGCAGTATTTT.

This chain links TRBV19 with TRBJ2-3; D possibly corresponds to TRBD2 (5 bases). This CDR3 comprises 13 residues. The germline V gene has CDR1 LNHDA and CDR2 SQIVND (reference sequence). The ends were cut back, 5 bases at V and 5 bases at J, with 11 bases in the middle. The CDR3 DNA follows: TGTGCCAGTAGTCTAGCACGCCAAGATACGCAGTATTTT. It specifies CASSLARQDTQYF.

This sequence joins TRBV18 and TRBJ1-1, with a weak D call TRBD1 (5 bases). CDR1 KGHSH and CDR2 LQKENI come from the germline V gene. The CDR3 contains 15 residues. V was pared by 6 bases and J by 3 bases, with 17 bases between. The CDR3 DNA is TGTGCCAGCTCCCTCTTCTTGACAGCGGACACTGAAGCTTTCTTT. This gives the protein CASSLFLTADTEAFF.

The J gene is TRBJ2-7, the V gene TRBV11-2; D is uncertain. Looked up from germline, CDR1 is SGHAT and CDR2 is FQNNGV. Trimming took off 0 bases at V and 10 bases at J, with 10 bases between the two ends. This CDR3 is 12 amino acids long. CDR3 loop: CASSLDPAHQYF. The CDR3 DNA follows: TGTGCCAGCAGCTTAGATCCCGCCCACCAGTACTTC.

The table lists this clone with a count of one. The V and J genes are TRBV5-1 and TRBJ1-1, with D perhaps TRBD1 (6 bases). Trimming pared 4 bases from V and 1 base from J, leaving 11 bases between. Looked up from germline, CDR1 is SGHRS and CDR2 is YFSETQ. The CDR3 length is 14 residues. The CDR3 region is CASSRTVPNTEAFF. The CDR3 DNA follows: TGCGCCAGCAGCCGGACAGTCCCGAACACTGAAGCTTTCTTT.

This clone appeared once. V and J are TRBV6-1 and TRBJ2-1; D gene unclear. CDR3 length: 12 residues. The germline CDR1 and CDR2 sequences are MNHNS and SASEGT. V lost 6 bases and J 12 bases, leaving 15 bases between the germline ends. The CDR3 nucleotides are TGTGCCAGCAGGGGATGGGCCCGTGGGCAGTTCTTC. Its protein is CASRGWARGQFF.